This record covers a single T cell receptor (gamma chain). This clone was counted only a few times. The antigen it binds to is not known. One base away there is no much larger clone; base qualities are not given. TCR sequencing was performed on genomic DNA from peripheral blood mononuclear cells isolated from patients and controls. The median age of the sequenced patients was around 63 years, and the group included 4 or 5 males and about six females. Patients were enrolled at one hematology unit in Padova, Italy, and were reclassified as T-LGLL or HSTCL using the 2017 WHO criteria. All patient samples were collected while patients were either off therapy or before therapy. The CDR3 spans 10 residues, from the cysteine through the phenylalanine. The retained sequence is limited to the CDR3, 30 bases, with the frame set at the first base. Germline trimming: 0 bases from V, 12 bases from J; junction bases outside gene matches: 2. The CDR1 and CDR2 encoded by the germline V gene are EGSTGY and YDSYTSSV.

This sample stems from a study of gamma delta lymphoproliferative disorders and STAT genes (dated by TCRdb to 2017 to 2018). For the study in its entirety: Of the 9 Tgammadelta LGLL patients who were sequenced, 5 followed an indolent course, while 4 had symptomatic disease. The LymphoTrack Dx TCRG Assay was used to prepare gamma-chain libraries from at least 50 ng of genomic DNA. The study profiled TCR gamma and delta CDR3 repertoires by deep sequencing in Tgammadelta lymphoproliferative disease patients and healthy controls, within a larger immunophenotypic and STAT-mutation study. Because no corresponding Invivoscribe delta assay was available, delta-chain libraries were prepared according to the standard operating procedure of the EuroClonality-NGS working group. To confirm results, a couple of gamma-chain samples and every delta-chain sample were sequenced twice. The TCR-sequenced pilot group comprised several Tgammadelta large granular lymphocyte leukemia patients and a couple of hepatosplenic T-cell lymphoma patients. The paper's findings and limits, for the study overall: It was noted by the authors that NGS specificity may be reduced at low frequencies, so confirmation of the public or private nature of leukemic clones is needed. Control T cells were likely spread across varied maturation stages, whereas leukemic cells were skewed toward terminal effectors, which potentially limits comparisons between patients and controls. When whole repertoires were clustered, patient gamma repertoires were grouped separately from healthy controls, whereas no separation between groups was observed for delta repertoires. Almost every major gamma and delta clonotype in patients was public, meaning shared with at least one healthy donor, and only a couple of gamma clonotypes were private to disease. Major clones in indolent patients were dominated by Vgamma9-JgammaP and Vdelta2-Ddelta3-Jdelta1 rearrangements, whereas these rearrangements were absent in symptomatic patients, in whom less common gene combinations were used.

In both library preparation methods, multiplex PCR was run with primers aimed at the conserved V and J regions of the TCR genes. After purification and pooling, the amplicons were sequenced on an Illumina MiSeq platform. In the authors' own workflow: V(D)J alignment, clonotype assembly and translation were handled by MiXCR, while functionality assessment and CDR3 repertoire analyses were done with VDJtools. The IMGT definition of CDR3 was applied, and only productive sequences using functional genes were analyzed, with ORF genes and pseudogenes left out. Identical amino acid CDR3s of major clonotypes (frequency >=5%) were searched for across all patients and controls using a custom Python script. A one-sided non-parametric Wilcoxon test was used to compare clonotype frequencies between patients and controls. TCRdb reran clone calling on the public reads with CATT; rows sharing one DNA sequence were then combined. None of the V and J calls come from the authors' own analysis; TCRdb made them. A total of roughly 2,000 gamma-chain clones appear in this sample, 8% to 10% of them only once. The ten largest clones capture 60% of the sample.

The rearranged segments are TRGV4 and TRGJ1 or TRGJ2. Since TCRdb gives no J gene, matching the DNA to germline was used here to assign it. The sample comprised blood. The TCR originated in a human donor with gamma-delta T-cell large granular lymphocyte leukemia. CDR3 sequence: CATWDGGKLF. The nucleotide sequence reads as follows: TGTGCCACCTGGGATGGGGGGAAACTCTTT.